One and the same sample provided the 29 T cell receptor beta chains below, sequenced in a study of cytomegalovirus exposure and HLA in healthy donors. Primers: 60 Vbeta forward and 13 Jbeta reverse. Sequenced by immunoSEQ multiplex PCR; TCRdb stores in-frame clones only, minus some. The sample has 84,000 or so clones; around 79% are singletons. The sequencing sample was made of PBMCs. These receptors were collected from a human donor in good health.

The chain uses TRBV4-2 and TRBJ1-1, with 9 bases lining up with TRBD1. CDR1 is LGHNA and CDR2 is YNFKEQ in the germline V gene. V was clipped by 6 bases and J by 7 bases; unmatched bases: 12. This CDR3 is 15 amino acids long. In DNA form, the CDR3 reads TGTGCCAGCAGTCCACTACCACAGGGGGCCGGTGAAGCTTTCTTT. Protein: CASSPLPQGAGEAFF.

The chain employs TRBV6-5 and TRBJ2-1; D not resolved. CDR1 is MNHEY, CDR2 SVGAGI, per germline. The V and J ends lost 6 bases and 0 bases respectively, with 12 bases between them. The CDR3 is 15 amino acids. Here the CDR3 reads CASSRVLSSYNEQFF. The CDR3 coding sequence is TGTGCCAGCAGCCGCGTCTTAAGCTCCTACAATGAGCAGTTCTTC.

This clone has more than one count but fewer than ten. The J gene is TRBJ2-7, the V gene TRBV6-5; 12 bases fit TRBD2. V was clipped by 6 bases and J by 2 bases; unmatched bases: 5. The CDR3 covers 15 residues. Germline-derived CDR1 and CDR2 are MNHEY and SVGAGI. The CDR3 coding sequence is TGTGCCAGCAGAACCCCTAGCGGGGGGGCCTACGAGCAGTACTTC. It encodes CASRTPSGGAYEQYF.

The chain carries TRBV12-5 and TRBJ1-3, with 9 bases lining up with TRBD1. CDR3 size: 15 residues. Trimming cost V 6 bases and J 4 bases; bases outside gene matches: 7. Germline V gives CDR1 LGHNT, CDR2 FRNRAP. The CDR3 DNA reads TGTGCTAGTGGACTGTCCGGGACAGGGGGAAACACCATATATTTT. Amino acid sequence: CASGLSGTGGNTIYF.

This clone was picked up a small number of times. The gene calls are TRBV5-1 and TRBJ2-3; the D gene is possibly TRBD2 (5 bases). The CDR3 loop spans 14 amino acids. CDR1 SGHRS and CDR2 YFSETQ come from the germline V gene. Trimming pared 3 bases from V and 2 bases from J, leaving 10 bases between. The CDR3 DNA is TGCGCCAGCAGCTCCACTAGGCTCACAGATACGCAGTATTTT. Translating it yields CASSSTRLTDTQYF.

Here the CDR3 reads CASSSEPTGELFF. The CDR3 DNA reads as TGCGCCAGCAGCTCGGAGCCCACCGGGGAGCTGTTTTTT. This sequence joins TRBV10-1 and TRBJ2-2; D is unresolved. The germline CDR1 and CDR2 sequences are WNHNN and SYGVQD (reference sequence). V dropped 6 bases and J dropped 4 bases, with 9 bases sitting between them. This CDR3 contains 13 residues.

In DNA, the CDR3 is TGCGCCAGCAGCTTGGCCCCCATTGCAACTAATGAAAAACTGTTTTTT. It specifies CASSLAPIATNEKLFF. This rearrangement joins TRBV5-1 to TRBJ1-4; D not resolved. This CDR3 contains 16 residues. Germline V gene data show CDR1 as SGHRS and CDR2 as YFSETQ. V gave up 0 bases and J gave up 0 bases, with 9 bases separating them.

The rearrangement uses TRBV19 and TRBJ2-3, with TRBD2 as a possible D gene (5 bases). The CDR3 is made up of 13 amino acids. V lost 7 bases, J lost 1 base, and 9 bases lay in between. Looked up from germline, CDR1 is LNHDA and CDR2 is SQIVND (reference sequence). The CDR3 spells CASTPRGTDTQYF. CDR3 bases: TGTGCCAGTACCCCGAGGGGCACAGATACGCAGTATTTT.

V and J are TRBV19 and TRBJ2-3; possibly TRBD1 for D (6 bases). This CDR3 has 15 residues. CDR1 and CDR2 (germline): LNHDA, SQIVND (reference sequence). Deletions cut 7 bases from V and 5 bases from J, with 19 bases between. This chain's CDR3 is CASNLQGSPGDTQYF. In DNA form, the CDR3 reads TGTGCCAGTAACCTACAGGGATCACCGGGAGATACGCAGTATTTT.

V and J are TRBV6-6 and TRBJ1-5, with TRBD1 identical over 8 bases. The germline V gene has CDR1 MNHNY and CDR2 SVGAGI (reference sequence). V gave up 6 bases and J gave up 1 base; unmatched junction bases: 8. The CDR3 is made up of 16 amino acids. CDR3 sequence: CASSVNRGGSNQPQHF. DNA for the CDR3: TGTGCCAGCAGCGTGAACAGGGGGGGGAGCAATCAGCCCCAGCATTTT.

This chain links TRBV18 with TRBJ2-7; 9 bases fit TRBD1. The CDR3 extends over 15 amino acids. Losses at the gene ends were 6 bases for V and 5 bases for J; bases not matched to a gene: 11. Germline CDR1 reads KGHSH; CDR2 reads LQKENI. Here the CDR3 DNA reads TGTGCCAGCTCCCAGGGACAGGGAAAAAGTGACGAGCAGTACTTC. This encodes CASSQGQGKSDEQYF.

The chain recombines TRBV10-3 with TRBJ1-1, with 9 bases lining up with TRBD1. Per germline, CDR1 ENHRY and CDR2 SYGVKD. The length of the CDR3 is 15 residues. Unmatched junction bases numbered 7, after V lost 3 bases and J lost 5 bases. CDR3 sequence (DNA): TGTGCCATCAGTGAAGGACAGGGGTTTGGGACTGAAGCTTTCTTT. It codes for CAISEGQGFGTEAFF.

CDR3 protein: CASRGTGVQYF. DNA of the CDR3: TGTGCCAGCAGAGGGACAGGGGTGCAGTACTTC. This chain uses TRBV2 with TRBJ2-7; TRBD1 aligns across 10 bases. V gave up 6 bases and J gave up 9 bases; unmatched junction bases: 2. The V gene's germline CDR1 is SNHLY and CDR2 FYNNEI. CDR3 size: 11 residues.

This clone was picked up a small number of times. The chain's CDR3 is CSVEDPSSGTSLVSEQFF. For the CDR3, the DNA is TGCAGCGTTGAAGATCCCTCCTCAGGGACTAGTCTCGTCAGCGAGCAGTTCTTC. V is TRBV29-1 and J is TRBJ2-1; 8 nucleotides line up with TRBD2. CDR1 and CDR2 (germline): SQVTM, ANQGSEA. J lost 10 bases, V lost 0 bases, and 20 bases had no gene match. The CDR3 runs to 18 residues.

The chain links TRBV4-1 to TRBJ1-1; D is perhaps TRBD1 (6 bases). Trimming pared 2 bases from V and 3 bases from J, leaving 13 bases between. Germline CDR1 reads MGHRA; CDR2 reads YSYEKL. CDR3 length: 15 amino acids. As DNA, the CDR3 is TGCGCCAGCAGCCAAAGGACAGCGATGGACACTGAAGCTTTCTTT. It translates to CASSQRTAMDTEAFF.

The rearrangement uses TRBV5-4 and TRBJ2-5; TRBD1 aligns across 7 bases. The CDR3 spans 14 residues. Looked up from germline, CDR1 is SGHNT and CDR2 is YYREEE (reference sequence). The trim removed 2 bases at V and 4 bases at J, leaving 5 bases unmatched. The CDR3 DNA reads TGTGCCAGCAGCTTACAGGGGATGGGAGAGACCCAGTACTTC. It codes for CASSLQGMGETQYF.

This clone was counted only a few times. The genes are TRBV7-8 and TRBJ1-1; TRBD1 might be the D (5 bases). V lost 4 bases, J lost 1 base, and 7 bases lay in between. This CDR3 is 13 amino acids long. Per germline, CDR1 SGHVS and CDR2 FQNEAQ. CDR3 residues: CASSSDTNTEAFF. The CDR3 DNA reads as TGTGCCAGCAGCTCGGACACGAACACTGAAGCTTTCTTT.

The chain joins TRBV13 to TRBJ1-2; tentative D call: TRBD1 (5 bases). The CDR3 is 13 amino acids. Germline V gene lookup returns CDR1 PRHDT and CDR2 FYEKMQ (reference sequence). V was cut by 0 bases and J by 8 bases, with 10 bases left in between. The CDR3, as DNA: TGTGCCAGCAGCTTAGGCCCGGGGGACGGCTACACCTTC. Protein: CASSLGPGDGYTF. Supplemented by reference TRBV13 and TRBJ1-2, the full variable domain reads AAGVIQSPRHLIKEKRETATLKCYPIPRHDTVYWYQQGPGQDPQFLISFYEKMQSDKGSIPDRFSAQQFSDYHSELNMSSLELGDSALYFCASSLGPGDGYTFGSGTRLTVV.

This clone has only a few counts. V is TRBV6-5 and J is TRBJ2-7; 8 bases are a match to TRBD2. The V gene end was trimmed by 0 bases and the J gene end by 0 bases; junction bases not matched to a gene: 1. From germline, CDR1 is MNHEY and CDR2 SVGAGI. This CDR3 is 15 amino acids long. The CDR3: CASSYSSGASYEQYF. CDR3 bases: TGTGCCAGCAGTTACTCTAGCGGGGCCTCCTACGAGCAGTACTTC.

The chain couples TRBV5-1 to TRBJ1-6; D remains unclear. V was shortened by 0 bases and J by 8 bases, with 9 bases between the two germline ends. The CDR3 runs to 14 residues. CDR1 and CDR2 from the germline V gene are SGHRS and YFSETQ. CDR3 in DNA: TGCGCCAGCAGCTTGGGGACTCGAGATTCACCCCTCCACTTT. Encoded protein: CASSLGTRDSPLHF.

The genes are TRBV2 and TRBJ1-6; no reliable D call. The ends were cut back, 6 bases at V and 2 bases at J, with 11 bases in the middle. CDR1 is SNHLY and CDR2 is FYNNEI in the germline V gene. This CDR3 contains 15 residues. DNA for the CDR3: TGTGCCAGCAGCGCCCGGAGCCCCTATAATTCACCCCTCCACTTT. It is translated as CASSARSPYNSPLHF.

The V and J genes are TRBV5-1 and TRBJ2-5; the D gene is possibly TRBD1 (6 bases). Germline assignment: CDR1 SGHRS and CDR2 YFSETQ. Trimming took off 2 bases at V and 2 bases at J, with 10 bases between the two ends. The CDR3 has 14 amino acids. The CDR3 is CASSFQGPQETQYF. The DNA of the CDR3 is TGCGCCAGCAGCTTTCAGGGGCCTCAAGAGACCCAGTACTTC.

This clone came up a few times. V is TRBV6-5 and J is TRBJ1-5; TRBD1 agrees at 9 bases. V lost 4 bases to trimming and J lost 5 bases; unmatched junction nucleotides: 6. The CDR3 runs to 15 residues. The V gene's germline CDR1 is MNHEY and CDR2 SVGAGI. DNA of the CDR3: TGTGCCAGCAGTTCCCCGGGACAGGGCGATCAGCCCCAGCATTTT. Translated: CASSSPGQGDQPQHF.

The chain recombines TRBV7-2 with TRBJ2-3, with 9 bases identical to TRBD2. V dropped 1 base and J dropped 7; count of bases not matched to a gene: 9. The CDR3 runs to 16 residues. Germline V CDR1 and CDR2: SGHTA, FQGNSA. The CDR3 protein is CASSLVRRGGENTQYF. In nucleotides, the CDR3 is TGTGCCAGCAGCTTAGTGAGGCGGGGGGGAGAAAATACGCAGTATTTT.

The rearrangement joins TRBV4-1 to TRBJ1-2, with D possibly matching TRBD1 (6 bases). Per germline, CDR1 MGHRA and CDR2 YSYEKL. CDR3 length: 14 residues. The ends were cut back, 5 bases at V and 0 bases at J, with 10 bases in the middle. CDR3 in DNA: TGCGCCAGCAGCTTTTGGACAGCTAACTATGGCTACACCTTC. This encodes CASSFWTANYGYTF.

V is TRBV11-2 and J is TRBJ2-3, with D possibly matching TRBD1 (5 bases). Looked up from germline, CDR1 is SGHAT and CDR2 is FQNNGV. The CDR3 consists of 15 residues. V was trimmed by 8 bases and J by 1 base, leaving 16 bases between them. CDR3 protein: CASGERQLRTDTQYF. In DNA, the CDR3 is TGTGCCAGCGGCGAAAGACAGTTACGCACAGATACGCAGTATTTT.

With respect to this clone: The sample carries other DNA sequences with the same CDR3. The chain combines TRBV27 with TRBJ1-1; weak D call: TRBD1 (6 bases). The germline V gene encodes CDR1 MNHEY and CDR2 SMNVEV (reference sequence). CDR3 length: 14 residues. V was shortened by 1 base and J by 1 base, with 7 bases between the two germline ends. This chain's CDR3 is CASSLLGGNTEAFF. In DNA, the CDR3 is TGTGCCAGCAGTTTATTAGGGGGGAACACTGAAGCTTTCTTT.

The table lists this clone with a few counts. Its ends do not fully match the called genes, so a read error is possible. The gene calls are TRBV4-1 and TRBJ2-3; 7 positions match TRBD1. Per the germline V gene, CDR1 is MGHRA and CDR2 is YSYEKL. The CDR3 loop spans 16 amino acids. The CDR3 sequence is CASSQGAQGHTDTQYF. The CDR3 DNA is TGCGCCAGCAGTCAAGGCGCACAGGGGCATACAGATACGCAGTATTTT.

This clone is a singleton in its sample. V gene TRBV27 combines with J gene TRBJ1-5, with D perhaps TRBD1 (6 bases). CDR3 length: 14 amino acids. Looked up from germline, CDR1 is MNHEY and CDR2 is SMNVEV (reference sequence). Trimming removed 4 bases at V and 9 bases at J, with 16 bases between. CDR3 in amino acids: CASSYGDTWAPQHF. DNA for the CDR3: TGTGCCAGCAGTTATGGGGACACTTGGGCGCCCCAGCATTTT.